The 32 T cell receptor beta chains listed next were all sequenced from one sample in a study of cytomegalovirus exposure and HLA in healthy donors. Vbeta (60) and Jbeta (13) primers were used in the PCR. Sequencing used immunoSEQ multiplex PCR; TCRdb keeps in-frame clones, though not all of them. The sample yields about 37,000 clones, 80% to 90% seen once. The specimen sequenced was PBMCs. All receptors come from a woman in her 40s in good health and CMV-seronegative.

The chain carries TRBV7-9 and TRBJ1-2; TRBD1 aligns across 7 bases. In germline, CDR1 is SEHNR, CDR2 FQNEAQ (reference sequence). The CDR3 length is 16 residues. Losses at the gene ends were 4 bases for V and 1 base for J; bases not matched to a gene: 9. CDR3 in amino acids: CASSSLGTAGNYGYTF. The CDR3 DNA reads TGTGCCAGCAGCTCGCTAGGGACAGCGGGTAACTATGGCTACACCTTC.

The chain links TRBV7-9 to TRBJ2-6, with D maybe TRBD2 (6 bases). This CDR3 has 14 residues. Per the germline V gene, CDR1 is SEHNR and CDR2 is FQNEAQ (reference sequence). V lost 8 bases, J lost 2 bases, and 10 bases lay in between. CDR3 nucleotides: TGTGCCAGCGAGCGGGTTCCTGGGGCCAACGTCCTGACTTTC. Translation gives CASERVPGANVLTF. Full variable domain (missing parts from reference TRBV7-9 and TRBJ2-6): DTGVSQNPRHKITKRGQNVTFRCDPISEHNRLYWYRQTLGQGPEFLTYFQNEAQLEKSRLLSDRFSAERPKGSFSTLEIQRTEQGDSAMYLCASERVPGANVLTFGAGSRLTVL.

The chain employs TRBV28 and TRBJ2-2; 10 bases fit TRBD1. The V and J ends lost 5 bases and 7 bases, in that order; junction bases with no gene match: 10. From germline, CDR1 is MDHEN and CDR2 SYDVKM. The CDR3 loop spans 16 amino acids. This CDR3 is CASSHPDRGRSGELFF. The CDR3 coding sequence is TGTGCCAGCAGTCACCCAGACAGGGGGCGAAGCGGGGAGCTGTTTTTT.

This chain joins TRBV5-6 and TRBJ1-2, with 7 bases identical to TRBD1. This CDR3 comprises 14 residues. J gave up 8 bases and V 3 bases, and 10 bases lay outside the gene matches. The germline CDR1 and CDR2 sequences are SGHDT and YYEEEE. The CDR3 nucleotides read TGTGCCAGCAGCTCCGGGACAGCTATATGGGGCTACACCTTC. It specifies CASSSGTAIWGYTF.

As to this clone: Germline is not matched at one junction end, which may reflect a read error. V gene TRBV7-7 combines with J gene TRBJ2-7; the D is unclear. The V gene's germline CDR1 is SSHAT and CDR2 FNYEAQ (reference sequence). CDR3 length: 14 residues. For the CDR3, the DNA is TGTGCTAGCAGCTTAAGAAATCGATGCGGCGAGCAGTACTTC. The encoded protein is CASSLRNRCGEQYF.

This chain connects TRBV7-9 to TRBJ2-7, with 15 bases that match TRBD2. The CDR3 totals 18 residues. Trimming took 5 bases from V and 1 from J; bases not matched to a gene: 9. CDR1 and CDR2 from the germline V gene are SEHNR and FQNEAQ (reference sequence). CDR3 residues: CASSLPGTSGGLSYEQYF. The CDR3 DNA is TGTGCCAGCAGCCTTCCCGGGACTAGCGGGGGGTTGTCCTACGAGCAGTACTTC.

The V call is TRBV6-5, the J call TRBJ1-5; D is unresolved. V shed 2 bases and J shed 7 bases, with 12 bases lying between them. Germline values: CDR1 MNHEY, CDR2 SVGAGI. The CDR3 runs to 14 residues. CDR3 loop: CASSYRGKGQPQHF. CDR3 coding DNA: TGTGCCAGCAGTTACCGGGGAAAGGGACAGCCCCAGCATTTT.

The chain carries TRBV6-6 and TRBJ1-2, with 9 bases aligning to TRBD1. This CDR3 comprises 13 residues. V lost 6 bases to trimming and J lost 8 bases; unmatched junction nucleotides: 7. Germline-derived CDR1 and CDR2 are MNHNY and SVGAGI (reference sequence). Written as DNA, the CDR3 is TGTGCCAGCAGCCTACAGGGGGCGGGGGGCTACACCTTC. It encodes CASSLQGAGGYTF.

In this sample, this clone turned up once. The V and J genes are TRBV7-2 and TRBJ2-5; the match to TRBD2 covers 8 bases. After removal of 3 bases from V and 2 bases from J, the junction contained 2 bases not matched to a gene. The CDR3 sequence is 14 residues long. The germline CDR1 and CDR2 sequences are SGHTA and FQGNSA. In nucleotides, the CDR3 is TGTGCCAGCAGCTTCACGGGGGGGCAAGAGACCCAGTACTTC. This sequence encodes CASSFTGGQETQYF.

This clone was detected a few times. This chain connects TRBV15 to TRBJ2-3; D not certain. The germline V gene encodes CDR1 LNHNV and CDR2 YYDKDF (reference sequence). This CDR3 is built from 14 residues. Trimming removed 5 bases at V and 4 bases at J, with 13 bases between. CDR3: CATSAQIPSDTQYF. DNA of the CDR3: TGTGCCACCAGCGCCCAGATCCCCTCAGATACGCAGTATTTT. Full variable domain (outside the CDR3, taken from reference TRBV15 and TRBJ2-3): DAMVIQNPRYQVTQFGKPVTLSCSQTLNHNVMYWYQQKSSQAPKLLFHYYDKDFNNEADTPDNFQSRRPNTSFCFLDIRSPGLGDTAMYLCATSAQIPSDTQYFGPGTRLTVL.

V is TRBV7-9 and J is TRBJ2-2; D is ambiguous. The CDR3 runs to 15 residues. The germline V gene encodes CDR1 SEHNR and CDR2 FQNEAQ (reference sequence). Trimming shortened V by 1 base and J by 3 bases, and 9 bases separated the two germline ends. Here the CDR3 reads CASSLVPPDTGELFF. The CDR3, as DNA: TGTGCCAGCAGCTTAGTTCCTCCGGACACCGGGGAGCTGTTTTTT.

The chain has TRBV7-8 and TRBJ1-1, with 8 positions matching TRBD1. This CDR3 contains 15 residues. Germline V gives CDR1 SGHVS, CDR2 FQNEAQ. Germline trimming cut 5 bases from V and 1 base from J; bases unmatched to any gene: 6. In DNA, the CDR3 is TGTGCCAGCAGCAAACCGGGACAGGCGAACACTGAAGCTTTCTTT. Translated: CASSKPGQANTEAFF. The full variable domain, completed using reference TRBV7-8 and TRBJ1-1, is GAGVSQSPRYKVAKRGQDVALRCDPISGHVSLFWYQQALGQGPEFLTYFQNEAQLDKSGLPSDRFFAERPEGSVSTLKIQRTQQEDSAVYLCASSKPGQANTEAFFGQGTRLTVV.

The V gene is TRBV18, the J gene TRBJ1-3; no definite D call. The V end lost 2 bases, the J end lost 1 base, and 6 bases lay between the germline ends. CDR1 is KGHSH and CDR2 is LQKENI in the germline V gene. The CDR3 contains 14 residues. The CDR3 here is CASSPTQSGNTIYF. CDR3 DNA sequence: TGTGCCAGCTCACCAACACAGTCTGGAAACACCATATATTTT. Full variable domain (outside the CDR3, taken from reference TRBV18 and TRBJ1-3): NAGVMQNPRHLVRRRGQEARLRCSPMKGHSHVYWYRQLPEEGLKFMVYLQKENIIDESGMPKERFSAEFPKEGPSILRIQQVVRGDSAAYFCASSPTQSGNTIYFGEGSWLTVV.

V gene TRBV10-3 combines with J gene TRBJ1-1; D uncertain. This CDR3 is built from 12 residues. V was trimmed by 0 bases and J by 7 bases, leaving 6 bases between them. Germline V gene data show CDR1 as ENHRY and CDR2 as SYGVKD. The CDR3 region is CAISESTNEAFF. The CDR3 nucleotides are TGTGCCATCAGTGAGTCTACTAATGAAGCTTTCTTT.

This chain links TRBV6-1 with TRBJ1-5; D perhaps matches TRBD1 (6 bases). Germline CDR1 and CDR2: MNHNS and SASEGT. This CDR3 region has 14 residues. The V gene lost 1 base and the J gene lost 5 bases, with 9 bases spanning the gap. CDR3 residues: CASSEGGPYQPQHF. The CDR3, as DNA: TGTGCCAGCAGTGAAGGGGGGCCCTATCAGCCCCAGCATTTT.

V usage is TRBV7-6 and J usage is TRBJ1-2, with 7 bases matching TRBD1. This CDR3 is 16 amino acids long. Germline CDR1 SGHVS, CDR2 FNYEAQ. V trimming: 0 bases; J trimming: 8 bases; junction bases outside the gene matches: 12. Written as DNA, the CDR3 is TGTGCCAGCAGCTTAGCGTCGGCAGGGGGAACAAGGGGCTACACCTTC. Its protein is CASSLASAGGTRGYTF. Filled out from reference TRBV7-6 and TRBJ1-2, the complete variable domain reads GAGVSQSPRYKVTKRGQDVALRCDPISGHVSLYWYRQALGQGPEFLTYFNYEAQQDKSGLPNDRFSAERPEGSISTLTIQRTEQRDSAMYRCASSLASAGGTRGYTFGSGTRLTVV.

The rearrangement links TRBV29-1 to TRBJ2-7; D may be TRBD2 (5 bases). Per germline, CDR1 SQVTM and CDR2 ANQGSEA. The CDR3 has 14 residues. V was trimmed by 4 bases and J by 2 bases, leaving 15 bases between them. CDR3 in amino acids: CSVGPGSSPYEQYF. For the CDR3, the DNA is TGCAGCGTTGGTCCGGGGAGTTCCCCCTACGAGCAGTACTTC.

V and J are TRBV29-1 and TRBJ2-4; the D gene is possibly TRBD2 (6 bases). This CDR3 contains 13 residues. The V end lost 1 base, the J end lost 6 bases, and 10 bases lay between the germline ends. Per germline, CDR1 SQVTM and CDR2 ANQGSEA. The CDR3 sequence: CSVEAPAGNIQYF. CDR3 nucleotide sequence: TGCAGCGTTGAAGCCCCAGCGGGAAACATTCAGTACTTC.

The chain employs TRBV2 and TRBJ2-2; D is possibly TRBD1 (6 bases). Germline lookup yields CDR1 SNHLY and CDR2 FYNNEI. The CDR3 is 15 residues long. The V and J ends lost 5 bases and 2 bases respectively, with 12 bases between them. CDR3: CASSRQVLNTGELFF. CDR3 nucleotide sequence: TGTGCCAGCAGTAGACAGGTCCTTAACACCGGGGAGCTGTTTTTT.

The V call is TRBV29-1, the J call TRBJ1-2, with 8 bases aligning to TRBD1. From germline, CDR1 is SQVTM and CDR2 ANQGSEA. The V gene end was trimmed by 8 bases and the J gene end by 5 bases; junction bases not matched to a gene: 22. The CDR3 runs to 17 residues. CDR3: CSSNHLYSGQDLYGYTF. The CDR3 DNA follows: TGCAGCTCCAATCACTTATATTCGGGACAGGACCTATATGGCTACACCTTC.

This clone was found a few times. J is TRBJ2-7 and V is TRBV6-1; TRBD1 matches 9 bases. CDR1 MNHNS and CDR2 SASEGT come from the germline V gene. The trim removed 4 bases at V and 13 bases at J, leaving 5 bases unmatched. This CDR3 has 11 residues. CDR3 nucleotides: TGTGCCAGCAGTGGAAACAGGGGGCGCTACTTC. Amino acid sequence: CASSGNRGRYF.

The chain recombines TRBV15 with TRBJ2-2; perhaps TRBD2 as D (5 bases). Germline V CDR1 and CDR2: LNHNV, YYDKDF (reference sequence). V dropped 0 bases and J dropped 2 bases, with 10 bases sitting between them. The CDR3 extends over 16 amino acids. The CDR3 region has the DNA TGTGCCACCAGCAGAGATGGACTCTTAAACACCGGGGAGCTGTTTTTT. This codes for CATSRDGLLNTGELFF.

This chain connects TRBV5-1 to TRBJ2-1; TRBD2 agrees at 13 bases. Germline V gene sequence: CDR1 SGHRS, CDR2 YFSETQ. Trimming cost V 2 bases and J 9 bases; bases outside gene matches: 14. The CDR3 spans 18 residues. CDR3 bases: TGCGCCAGCAGCTTACGCACCGGGACTAGCGGGGCCCCCGGTGAGCAGTTCTTC. This codes for CASSLRTGTSGAPGEQFF.

The chain employs TRBV5-1 and TRBJ2-1; D is ambiguous. V was pared by 3 bases and J by 7 bases, with 14 bases between. This CDR3 has 14 residues. Germline CDR1 and CDR2: SGHRS and YFSETQ. The CDR3 nucleotides read TGCGCCAGCAGCTCGGTCATACCTAGTAATGAGCAGTTCTTC. Its protein product is CASSSVIPSNEQFF. Using reference TRBV5-1 and TRBJ2-1 for the parts outside the CDR3, the full variable domain is KAGVTQTPRYLIKTRGQQVTLSCSPISGHRSVSWYQQTPGQGLQFLFEYFSETQRNKGNFPGRFSGRQFSNSRSEMNVSTLELGDSALYLCASSSVIPSNEQFFGPGTRLTVL.

The chain recombines TRBV5-1 with TRBJ2-3; 8 bases line up with TRBD1. This CDR3 is built from 15 residues. Germline-derived CDR1 and CDR2 are SGHRS and YFSETQ. V lost 8 bases, J lost 1 base, and 9 bases stayed unmatched. The CDR3 region is CASNPRGLGTDTQYF. In nucleotides, the CDR3 is TGCGCCAGTAACCCCAGGGGGCTCGGCACAGATACGCAGTATTTT. The full variable domain, its missing parts supplied by reference TRBV5-1 and TRBJ2-3, is KAGVTQTPRYLIKTRGQQVTLSCSPISGHRSVSWYQQTPGQGLQFLFEYFSETQRNKGNFPGRFSGRQFSNSRSEMNVSTLELGDSALYLCASNPRGLGTDTQYFGPGTRLTVL.

This chain joins TRBV7-9 and TRBJ2-1, with D hard to call. Germline V gives CDR1 SEHNR, CDR2 FQNEAQ (reference sequence). V shed 2 bases and J shed 5 bases, with 13 bases lying between them. The CDR3 sequence is 15 residues long. CDR3 sequence: CASSLNLGTNNEQFF. The CDR3 bases are TGTGCCAGCAGCTTAAATCTAGGTACTAACAATGAGCAGTTCTTC.

The V and J genes are TRBV5-1 and TRBJ2-7; 12 nucleotides match TRBD1. CDR1 and CDR2 (germline): SGHRS, YFSETQ. With 7 bases clipped from V and 5 bases from J, the junction kept 7 bases outside the gene matches. This CDR3 has 14 residues. The CDR3 DNA sequence: TGCGCCAGCGGACCCGGGACAGGGGGCAACGAGCAGTACTTC. Residues: CASGPGTGGNEQYF.

The V and J genes are TRBV7-6 and TRBJ2-1; 10 nucleotides agree with TRBD2. V lost 4 bases and J lost 3; bases outside the gene matches: 6. The germline gives CDR1 SGHVS, CDR2 FNYEAQ. This CDR3 comprises 16 residues. The CDR3 protein is CASSSRTSGYYNEQFF. The CDR3 DNA reads TGTGCCAGCAGCTCAAGGACTAGCGGTTACTACAATGAGCAGTTCTTC.

The CDR3 loop reads CASSPTLAAYEQYV. The CDR3 DNA sequence: TGTGCCAGCTCACCAACCTTAGCCGCTTACGAGCAGTACGTC. The J gene is TRBJ2-7, the V gene TRBV18; no clear D gene. Looked up from germline, CDR1 is KGHSH and CDR2 is LQKENI. V was cut by 2 bases and J by 4 bases, with 12 bases left in between. CDR3 size: 14 residues.

The V and J genes are TRBV5-4 and TRBJ2-1; 7 bases agree with TRBD2. This CDR3 is built from 14 residues. The V and J ends lost 4 bases and 8 bases, in that order; junction bases with no gene match: 9. CDR1 and CDR2 from the germline V gene are SGHNT and YYREEE (reference sequence). The CDR3 DNA follows: TGTGCCAGCAGCAGATCCGCGGGGGTCCATGAGCAGTTCTTC. Translated: CASSRSAGVHEQFF.

The V call is TRBV7-3, the J call TRBJ2-7; D is perhaps TRBD2 (6 bases). V gave up 4 bases and J gave up 1 base, with 17 bases separating them. Germline values: CDR1 SGHTA, CDR2 FQGTGA. This CDR3 contains 16 residues. The CDR3 coding sequence is TGTGCCAGCAGCTCGCGAGGGCGGGGCCAATCCTACGAGCAGTACGTC. Its protein product is CASSSRGRGQSYEQYV.

The rearrangement links TRBV7-8 to TRBJ1-2; D possibly corresponds to TRBD1 (6 bases). Between the trimmed V and J ends, which lost 5 bases and 3 bases, there was a span of 19 bases. The CDR3 covers 16 residues. Looked up from germline, CDR1 is SGHVS and CDR2 is FQNEAQ. The CDR3 protein is CASSGTGAGVDYGYTF. In nucleotides, the CDR3 is TGTGCCAGCAGCGGGACCGGGGCAGGGGTTGACTATGGCTACACCTTC.